These T cell receptor beta chains were read from a single sample in a study of vaccination effects on CD4 cells after COVID-19. These receptors' targets are unknown. Clones were read by immunoSEQ multiplex PCR, and TCRdb kept only the in-frame ones, dropping some. This sample has tens of thousands of clones; 74% occur once, and the top ten carry more than 13%. The specimen was CD4+ T cells from PBMCs cultured without peptide, collected after COVID-19 vaccination. The receptors derive from a human donor who received a COVID-19 vaccine. Each CDR3 is given with its conserved first and last residue. D genes are given only for firm matches. Some rows have no size entry. The others give once, few or many, or a class for an expanded clone.

TRBJ1-3 | TRBV7-2 | - | - | 14 | CASSLRSSGNTIYF | TGTGCCAGCAGCTTAAGGAGCTCTGGAAACACCATATATTTT
TRBJ1-2 | TRBV7-2 | - | TRBD1 | 14 | CASSVSTGADGYTF | TGTGCCAGCAGCGTCTCAACAGGGGCGGATGGCTACACCTTC
TRBJ1-2 | TRBV5-4 | - | TRBD1 | 14 | CASSFTGGNYGYTF | TGTGCCAGCAGCTTCACAGGGGGGAACTATGGCTACACCTTC
TRBJ1-6 | TRBV7-8 | - | - | 15 | CASSPEIKHNSPLHF | TGTGCCAGCAGCCCGGAAATAAAGCATAATTCACCCCTCCACTTT
TRBJ2-1 | TRBV5-4 | few | TRBD1 | 15 | CASSLGKGANNEQFF | TGTGCCAGCAGCTTGGGAAAGGGGGCAAACAATGAGCAGTTCTTC
TRBJ2-7 | TRBV18 | - | TRBD2 | 15 | CASSPYSGAAYEQYF | TGTGCCAGCTCACCCTATAGCGGGGCAGCCTACGAGCAGTACTTC
TRBJ2-3 | TRBV5-8 | - | - | 15 | CASSWTGTSTDTQYF | TGTGCCAGCAGCTGGACCGGGACTAGCACAGATACGCAGTATTTT
TRBJ1-2 | TRBV6-5 | once | - | 14 | CASRKATSNYGYTF | TGTGCCAGCAGGAAGGCTACCTCGAACTATGGCTACACCTTC
TRBJ1-1 | TRBV6-2/TRBV6-3 | - | - | 14 | CASSRDKGGTEAFF | TGTGCCAGCAGCCGCGACAAGGGGGGCACTGAAGCTTTCTTT
TRBJ2-7 | TRBV6-6 | - | - | 12 | CASSQQVIEQYF | TGTGCCAGCAGTCAACAGGTCATCGAGCAGTACTTC
TRBJ1-5 | TRBV4-2 | - | - | 15 | CASSQVPYSNQPQHF | TGTGCCAGCAGCCAAGTTCCTTATAGCAATCAGCCCCAGCATTTT
TRBJ1-5 | TRBV6-5 | - | - | 13 | CASSRTGNQPQHF | TGTGCCAGCAGTCGGACAGGCAATCAGCCCCAGCATTTT
TRBJ1-6 | TRBV7-9 | - | - | 15 | CAIPSGPGYGSPLHF | TGTGCCATCCCCAGTGGTCCAGGGTACGGTTCACCCCTCCACTTT
TRBJ2-1 | TRBV16 | - | - | 13 | CASSQYIVYEQFF | TGTGCCAGCAGCCAATATATCGTCTATGAGCAGTTCTTC
TRBJ2-7 | TRBV24-1 | few | - | 13 | CATSDFRVSEQYF | TGTGCCACCAGTGATTTCCGGGTTAGCGAGCAGTACTTC
TRBJ1-2 | TRBV7-2 | - | TRBD1 | 14 | CASSLEAGGYGYTF | TGTGCCAGCAGCTTAGAAGCAGGGGGGTATGGCTACACCTTC
TRBJ1-1 | TRBV3-1/TRBV3-2 | - | - | 14 | CASSQVEGNTEAFF | TGTGCCAGCAGCCAAGTTGAGGGGAACACTGAAGCTTTCTTT
TRBJ2-1 | TRBV20-1 | - | - | 12 | CSASRGRGEQFF | TGCAGTGCTAGTCGAGGTAGGGGGGAGCAGTTCTTC
TRBJ1-2 | TRBV19 | - | - | 13 | CASSIGANYGYTF | TGTGCCAGTAGTATAGGGGCTAACTATGGCTACACCTTC
TRBJ2-5 | TRBV12-3/TRBV12-4 | - | - | 13 | CASSSRQQETQYF | TGTGCCAGCAGTTCGCGGCAGCAAGAGACCCAGTACTTC
TRBJ2-1 | TRBV2 | - | - | 15 | CASSGPRLGGTEQFF | TGTGCCAGCAGTGGTCCTCGTCTTGGCGGAACGGAGCAGTTCTTC
TRBJ1-2 | TRBV6-5 | - | - | 13 | CASETSANYGYTF | TGTGCCAGCGAAACGTCAGCTAACTATGGCTACACCTTC
TRBJ1-1 | TRBV25-1 | - | - | 15 | CASSSPGGRNTEAFF | TGTGCCAGCAGTTCCCCAGGCGGCCGGAACACTGAAGCTTTCTTT
TRBJ2-7 | TRBV12-3/TRBV12-4 | few | - | 12 | CASSLVAYEQYF | TGTGCCAGCAGTTTAGTCGCCTACGAGCAGTACTTC
TRBJ2-7 | TRBV30 | - | TRBD1 | 11 | CAWSRQGGQYF | TGTGCCTGGAGTCGACAGGGCGGGCAGTACTTC
TRBJ1-2 | TRBV28 | - | TRBD1 | 18 | CASSSPTGRTRNNYGYTF | TGTGCCAGCAGTTCACCGACAGGGAGGACAAGGAATAACTATGGCTACACCTTC
TRBJ1-1 | TRBV5-4 | - | - | 15 | CASSLKSVGDTEAFF | TGTGCCAGCAGCTTGAAGTCGGTCGGTGACACTGAAGCTTTCTTT
TRBJ1-1 | TRBV7-2 | once | - | 13 | CASSVGMNTEAFF | TGTGCCAGCAGCGTCGGTATGAACACTGAAGCTTTCTTT
TRBJ1-5 | TRBV6-2/TRBV6-3 | - | TRBD1 | 17 | CASSEMPTGGERRPQHF | TGTGCCAGCAGCGAAATGCCGACAGGGGGCGAACGTCGGCCCCAGCATTTT
TRBJ2-1 | TRBV4-1 | - | TRBD2 | 16 | CASSPPGLATYNEQFF | TGCGCCAGCAGCCCCCCGGGACTAGCGACCTACAATGAGCAGTTCTTC
TRBJ1-4 | TRBV7-9 | once | TRBD1 | 15 | CASSLVGQGGEKLFF | TGTGCCAGCAGCTTAGTAGGACAGGGGGGAGAAAAACTGTTTTTT